What follows is one T cell receptor (beta chain) and its context. This sample was taken from a study of blood T cell repertoires in COVID-19. On the study more broadly: The analysed material was cDNA or gDNA that came from T cells, B-cell-depleted T cells, or PBMCs.

The data were produced by immunoSEQ multiplex PCR, yet TCRdb's version contains in-frame clones alone and is incomplete. The sample has a few hundred thousand clones, roughly 84% seen once. Enrollees, roughly 18 to 89 years old, lived in 20 to 25 US areas. CDR1 is MGHRA, CDR2 YSYEKL, per germline. This CDR3 comprises 11 residues. The ends were cut back, 3 bases at V and 9 bases at J, with 6 bases in the middle. The sample consisted of PBMCs or T cells enriched from blood (not recorded which). The sequence was obtained from a man aged 50 to 59 who had recovered from COVID-19. This rearrangement joins TRBV4-1 to TRBJ2-1; a weak D match, TRBD2 (6 bases). The CDR3 protein is CASSQGGEQFF. CDR3 in DNA: TGCGCCAGCAGCCAGGGGGGTGAGCAGTTCTTC.